This T cell receptor beta chain was retrieved from a study of blood T cell repertoires in COVID-19. Some clones are missing from TCRdb's copy, which holds only in-frame ones; the method was immunoSEQ multiplex PCR. The sample contains a few hundred thousand clones, around 85% of which appear only once. After removal of 8 bases from V and 4 bases from J, the junction contained 7 bases not matched to a gene. The CDR3 runs 15 residues. CDR1 and CDR2 (germline): SGHRS, YFSETQ. Material for sequencing was PBMCs or T cells enriched from blood (not recorded which). This clonotype was sampled from a woman between 40 and 50 years old with acute COVID-19. The chain uses TRBV5-1 and TRBJ2-3, with 13 bases lining up with TRBD2. CDR3 loop: CASFNGLAGADTQYF. The DNA of the CDR3 is TGCGCCAGTTTTAACGGACTAGCGGGGGCAGATACGCAGTATTTT.